The 28 T cell receptor beta chains below come from one sample, sequenced in a study of molecular identifiers for immune sequencing clone quantification (dated by TCRdb to 2017 to 2018). Libraries came from PCR. Instrument used: Illumina HiSeq 4000. TCRdb redid the processing of the public reads, applying fastp at Q25 and MiXCR, and retained in-frame beta chains. All rows with the same CDR3 protein become a single entry with the most common DNA and genes. This sample is represented by under 85,000 distinct CDR3 sequences; roughly 17% of them were singletons. Approximately 1.5% of the sample is in the top ten clones. Source material: naive CD8+ T cells from blood, with Jurkat cell RNA spiked in. Read against the paper, the sample's cell subset or site label means: FACS-sorted CD8+CD4-CCR7+CD45RA+ naive T cells. These receptors all come from a human donor in good health. Some libraries in this study had Jurkat cell RNA spiked in.

As concerns this clonotype: It is likely a read error, because the conserved phenylalanine at the end of the CDR3 is missing. This chain links TRBV7-7 with TRBJ2-1, with TRBD2 as a possible D gene (5 bases). V gave up 5 bases and J gave up 7 bases, with 12 bases separating them. Germline lookup yields CDR1 SSHAT and CDR2 FNYEAQ (reference sequence). The CDR3 covers 13 residues. The chain's CDR3 is CASSVTSANEQFS. DNA of the CDR3: TGTGCCAGCAGCGTCACTAGTGCGAATGAGCAGTTCTCC.

About this clonotype itself: Since a much larger clone is just one base distant, this may be a read error. This sequence joins TRBV7-8 and TRBJ2-7, with D perhaps matching TRBD2 (6 bases). The CDR3 is made up of 15 amino acids. The germline gives CDR1 SGHVS, CDR2 FQNEAQ. The DNA of the CDR3 is TGTGCCAGCAGCCTAAGCGGGTGGCCCTCCTACGGGCAGTACTTC. This encodes CASSLSGWPSYGQYF.

This clonotype was seen ten or more times. The gene calls are TRBV27 and TRBJ2-7; 9 bases line up with TRBD1. This CDR3 is built from 13 residues. Germline V gene sequence: CDR1 MNHEY, CDR2 SMNVEV (reference sequence). The trim removed 8 bases at V and 2 bases at J, leaving 4 bases unmatched. This chain's CDR3 is CASRRQGAYEQYF. The CDR3 DNA is TGTGCCAGCCGACGACAGGGGGCCTACGAGCAGTACTTC.

This clonotype was seen a handful of times. The chain has TRBV11-2 and TRBJ2-7; possible D gene TRBD2, 6 bases. The CDR3 totals 14 residues. CDR1 and CDR2 (germline): SGHAT, FQNNGV. Trimming removed 5 bases from V and 3 bases from J, with 14 bases in between. The CDR3 region has the DNA TGTGCCAGCAGCACGAGTGGAGGGAGCTACGAGCAGTACTTC. Translation gives CASSTSGGSYEQYF.

This clonotype showed up many times. The chain has TRBV4-1 and TRBJ2-1; D not certain. V was clipped by 3 bases and J by 3 bases, with 3 bases between them. The length of the CDR3 is 12 residues. Germline CDR1 and CDR2: MGHRA and YSYEKL. The DNA for the CDR3 is TGCGCCAGCAGCCACGGCTACAATGAGCAGTTCTTC. The encoded protein is CASSHGYNEQFF.

Concerning this clonotype itself: One end of the junction fails to match germline, which may point to a read error. The chain employs TRBV3-1 and TRBJ2-2; possibly TRBD2 for D (5 bases). The CDR3 contains 12 residues. Germline V lookup: CDR1 LGHDT, CDR2 YNNKEL (reference sequence). CDR3 nucleotides: TGTGCCAGCAGCCACCCCCCCGGGGAGCCGTTTTTT. It specifies CASSHPPGEPFF.

This clonotype has a handful of counts. The V gene is TRBV20-1, the J gene TRBJ1-2, with 7 positions matching TRBD1. The V segment lost 5 bases and the J segment 2 bases; nucleotides outside the gene matches: 2. Germline CDR1 DFQATT, CDR2 SNEGSKA (reference sequence). The CDR3 is made up of 12 amino acids. The CDR3, as DNA: TGCAGTGCTGAACAGGGGAACTATGGCTACACCTTC. Translated, it gives CSAEQGNYGYTF.

This clonotype was found a few times. The CDR3 end shows no conserved phenylalanine or tryptophan, and so a read error is likely. The DNA is left out, because the CDR3 cannot be placed on it with certainty; the CDR3 is given as TCRdb lists it. This chain links TRBV23-1 with TRBJ2-7; no check of the table's D call, TRBD1, against the DNA was made. TRBV23-1 is an ORF for which the function is uncertain. The CDR3 is 16 residues long, ends included. The chain's CDR3 is CASSQPSGKQPYEQCS.

Regarding this clonotype: A much larger clone sits a single nucleotide away, making a read error possible. This chain links TRBV5-3 with TRBJ2-3, with TRBD2 matching over 8 bases. TRBV5-3 qualifies as an ORF whose function is uncertain. Trimming at V came to 8 bases and at J to 4 bases, leaving 15 bases not matched to a gene. The CDR3 loop spans 16 amino acids. CDR3 sequence: CASSRGGVRAADTQYF. In DNA, the CDR3 is TGTGCCAGCAGCCGGGGGGGGGTTCGGGCTGCAGATACGCAGTATTTT.

This clonotype appeared once. This sequence joins TRBV12-3 or TRBV12-4 and TRBJ2-1; 11 bases align to TRBD2. Germline trimming cut 5 bases from V and 8 bases from J; bases unmatched to any gene: 17. The CDR3 loop spans 18 amino acids. CDR3 nucleotides: TGTGCCAGCAGTCAGGGACTAGCGGTTACCCCGGGGGGTTATGAGCAGTTCTTC. Translated, it gives CASSQGLAVTPGGYEQFF.

A word on this clonotype: A much more abundant neighbour one base away suggests this may be a read error. The chain employs TRBV30 and TRBJ2-7; TRBD1 might be the D (5 bases). CDR3 length equals 12 residues. V shed 3 bases and J shed 5 bases, with 11 bases lying between them. In germline, CDR1 is GTSNPN, CDR2 SVGIG (reference sequence). CDR3 DNA: TGTGCCTGGAGCAAGGGGCCCGACGAGCAGTACTTC. Translation gives CAWSKGPDEQYF. The entire variable domain, with the rest obtained from reference TRBV30 and TRBJ2-7, is as follows: SQTIHQWPATLVQPVGSPLSLECTVEGTSNPNLYWYRQAAGRGLQLLFYSVGIGQISSEVPQNLSASRPQDRQFILSSKKLLLSDSGFYLCAWSKGPDEQYFGPGTRLTVT.

The table lists this clonotype with many counts. The V and J genes are TRBV7-8 and TRBJ2-1, with 8 bases lining up with TRBD2. With V trimmed by 0 bases and J by 5 bases, 6 bases remained unmatched. Germline V gene lookup returns CDR1 SGHVS and CDR2 FQNEAQ. The CDR3 is 16 residues long. The CDR3 region has the DNA TGTGCCAGCAGCTTAGCAGGGACTAGTCAAGACAATGAGCAGTTCTTC. Its protein product is CASSLAGTSQDNEQFF. The variable domain in full, completed from reference TRBV7-8 and TRBJ2-1, reads GAGVSQSPRYKVAKRGQDVALRCDPISGHVSLFWYQQALGQGPEFLTYFQNEAQLDKSGLPSDRFFAERPEGSVSTLKIQRTQQEDSAVYLCASSLAGTSQDNEQFFGPGTRLTVL.

This clonotype showed up many times. V usage is TRBV7-9 and J usage is TRBJ2-1, with a weak D call TRBD2 (7 bases). CDR1 and CDR2 from the germline V gene are SEHNR and FQNEAQ (reference sequence). The CDR3 spans 17 residues. The V and J ends lost 4 bases and 4 bases respectively, with 20 bases between them. The CDR3 DNA reads as TGTGCCAGCAGCTCCGAGGGGGGGGGACCACCTTACAATGAGCAGTTCTTC. This encodes CASSSEGGGPPYNEQFF.

This clonotype showed up many times. V and J are TRBV4-1 and TRBJ1-5; TRBD1 is a possible D gene (6 bases). This CDR3 has 15 amino acids. Per the germline V gene, CDR1 is MGHRA and CDR2 is YSYEKL. V dropped 1 base and J dropped 7 bases, with 14 bases sitting between them. The CDR3 here is CASSQVWGPSQPQHF. DNA of the CDR3: TGCGCCAGCAGCCAAGTGTGGGGGCCCTCACAGCCCCAGCATTTT.

There are a few counts of this clonotype. The CDR3 loop is CASSPHPGLAGDYNEQFF. In DNA form, the CDR3 reads TGTGCCAGCAGCCCTCACCCGGGACTAGCGGGAGATTACAATGAGCAGTTCTTC. V and J are TRBV7-6 and TRBJ2-1, with TRBD2 matching 14 bases. V shed 5 bases and J 4 bases; nucleotides not matched to a gene: 10. This CDR3 has 18 residues. Germline V gene sequence: CDR1 SGHVS, CDR2 FNYEAQ.

At least ten counts were recorded for this clonotype. The chain recombines TRBV29-1 with TRBJ1-4; D ambiguous. V shed 4 bases and J shed 4 bases, with 10 bases lying between them. The CDR3 has 13 amino acids. Looked up from germline, CDR1 is SQVTM and CDR2 is ANQGSEA. Here the CDR3 DNA reads TGCAGCGTTGCGCGACTGGATAATGAAAAACTGTTTTTT. Its protein product is CSVARLDNEKLFF.

This clonotype was found many times. The chain is built from TRBV19 and TRBJ2-1; maybe TRBD2 (5 bases). Trimming took 7 bases from V and 3 from J, leaving 16 bases between them. CDR1 and CDR2 from the germline V gene are LNHDA and SQIVND (reference sequence). The CDR3 totals 15 residues. CDR3 in amino acids: CASKGFGGIYNEQFF. The CDR3, as DNA: TGTGCCAGTAAAGGATTCGGAGGTATCTACAATGAGCAGTTCTTC.

This clonotype came up many times. The genes are TRBV13 and TRBJ2-7; D might be TRBD1 or TRBD2, each matching 5 bases. Germline CDR1 reads PRHDT; CDR2 reads FYEKMQ (reference sequence). The CDR3 covers 12 residues. Trimming removed 5 bases from V and 5 bases from J, with 10 bases in between. DNA for the CDR3: TGTGCCAGCAGCCCGGGACGCAACGAGCAGTACTTC. This sequence encodes CASSPGRNEQYF.

This clonotype was found many times. The chain joins TRBV28 to TRBJ2-3; TRBD1 matches 8 bases. The CDR3 length is 15 residues. Unmatched junction bases numbered 2, after V lost 2 bases and J lost 1 base. CDR1 and CDR2 from the germline V gene are MDHEN and SYDVKM. CDR3 loop: CASSLGQGGTDTQYF. The CDR3 DNA is TGTGCCAGCAGTTTAGGACAGGGTGGCACAGATACGCAGTATTTT.

By sample fraction, this clonotype is medium-sized (0.01 to 0.1%). The rearrangement uses TRBV7-2 and TRBJ2-3; D is possibly TRBD2 (6 bases). V was clipped by 2 bases and J by 2 bases, with 17 bases between them. Germline loops: CDR1 SGHTA, CDR2 FQGNSA. CDR3 length: 17 amino acids. The CDR3 DNA reads TGTGCCAGCAGCTTATTACCGGCGGGGCACTTCACAGATACGCAGTATTTT. Its translation is CASSLLPAGHFTDTQYF.

This clonotype was seen at least ten times. The chain couples TRBV7-9 to TRBJ2-5; 7 bases are shared with TRBD1. The CDR3 contains 14 residues. CDR1 is SEHNR, CDR2 FQNEAQ, per germline (reference sequence). Germline trimming cut 4 bases from V and 3 bases from J; bases unmatched to any gene: 5. CDR3 residues: CASSSWQGEETQYF. The CDR3 nucleotides are TGTGCCAGCAGCTCTTGGCAGGGGGAAGAGACCCAGTACTTC.

Notes on this clonotype: Since a much larger clone is just one base distant, this may be a read error. The rearrangement joins TRBV7-2 to TRBJ1-1, with TRBD1 as a possible D gene (6 bases). Germline values: CDR1 SGHTA, CDR2 FQGNSA. This CDR3 is 17 amino acids long. The CDR3 sequence: CASSLSRTTGMNTEALF. The DNA of the CDR3 is TGTGCCAGCAGCTTATCTCGGACGACAGGAATGAACACTGAAGCTCTCTTT.

This clonotype showed up many times. This rearrangement joins TRBV20-1 to TRBJ2-3; 14 nucleotides agree with TRBD2. V lost 6 bases and J lost 5; bases outside the gene matches: 16. This CDR3 is 18 amino acids long. Germline CDR1 DFQATT, CDR2 SNEGSKA (reference sequence). The DNA for the CDR3 is TGCAGTGCCTCACCAGGACTAGCGGGAGGTGGGCCCCAAGATACGCAGTATTTT. Encoded protein: CSASPGLAGGGPQDTQYF.

This clonotype was counted ten times or more. The chain recombines TRBV11-3 with TRBJ1-3; D unclear. There are 14 residues in the CDR3. V was cut by 5 bases and J by 0 bases, with 8 bases left in between. The germline gives CDR1 SGHNT, CDR2 YENEEA. The CDR3 here is CASSPHDSGNTIYF. CDR3 nucleotides: TGTGCCAGCAGCCCCCACGACTCTGGAAACACCATATATTTT.

A note on this clonotype: A single base separates this from a much larger clone, so it may be a read error. The chain joins TRBV11-2 to TRBJ2-5; D is unclear. Germline CDR1 reads SGHAT; CDR2 reads FQNNGV. The length of the CDR3 is 13 residues. V was trimmed by 3 bases and J by 7 bases, leaving 12 bases between them. CDR3 amino acids: CASSLRRLGTQYF. In DNA, the CDR3 is TGTGCCAGCAGCTTGAGGCGTCTGGGGACCCAGTACTTC.

This clonotype was recorded many times. CDR3 bases: TGTGCCAGCAGTTTAGTTACACTCAGCACAGATACGCAGTATTTT. It specifies CASSLVTLSTDTQYF. The V gene is TRBV12-3 or TRBV12-4, the J gene TRBJ2-3; the D is unclear. The CDR3 is 15 amino acids. Trimming left V 1 base short and J 0 bases short, with 8 bases between.

This clonotype appeared many times. The rearrangement joins TRBV4-1 to TRBJ2-7; TRBD1 matches 9 bases. Trimming removed 1 base from V and 6 bases from J; junction bases left unmatched: 7. In germline, CDR1 is MGHRA, CDR2 YSYEKL. This CDR3 has 15 amino acids. In DNA form, the CDR3 reads TGCGCCAGCAGCCAAGTGGGACAGGGAGGAGGCGAGCAGTACTTC. Residues: CASSQVGQGGGEQYF.

This chain connects TRBV7-6 to TRBJ1-4; TRBD1 agrees at 9 bases. This CDR3 comprises 17 residues. J lost 3 bases, V lost 5 bases, and 10 bases had no gene match. The V gene's germline CDR1 is SGHVS and CDR2 FNYEAQ. CDR3 nucleotides: TGTGCCAGCAGCAATGGGGACAGGGTTTTTTCTAATGAAAAACTGTTTTTT. As protein: CASSNGDRVFSNEKLFF.